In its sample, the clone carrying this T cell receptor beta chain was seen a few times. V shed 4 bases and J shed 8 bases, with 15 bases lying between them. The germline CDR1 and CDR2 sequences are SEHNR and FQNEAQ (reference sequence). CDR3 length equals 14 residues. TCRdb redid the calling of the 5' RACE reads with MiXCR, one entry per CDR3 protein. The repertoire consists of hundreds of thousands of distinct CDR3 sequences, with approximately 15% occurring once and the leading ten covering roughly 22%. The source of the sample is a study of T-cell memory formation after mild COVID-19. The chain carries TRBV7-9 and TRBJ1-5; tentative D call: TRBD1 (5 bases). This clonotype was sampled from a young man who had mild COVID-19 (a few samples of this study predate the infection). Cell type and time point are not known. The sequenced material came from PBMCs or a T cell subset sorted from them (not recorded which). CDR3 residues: CASSSGGSREPQHF. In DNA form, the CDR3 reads TGTGCCAGCAGCTCGGGAGGTTCCAGGGAGCCCCAGCATTTT.